These T cell receptor beta chains were read from a single sample in a study of patients and donors after allogeneic stem cell transplantation. Each CDR3 protein is one row after TCRdb ran MiXCR on the RT-PCR reads. The data show under 200,000 distinct CDR3 sequences, approximately 31% seen once. Sample: blood, either unsorted or a sorted T cell fraction (not recorded which). The receptor set was obtained from a human donor who was either an allogeneic HSCT recipient or a stem cell or donor lymphocyte infusion donor (not recorded which). It is not recorded whose cells these are; they may come from a transplant donor. Both conserved end residues are part of each CDR3. Each record gives: V gene, clone size, J gene, CDR3 protein. Where a row states a size, it is once, few, many or the class of an expanded clone; other rows omit it.

v_call: TRBV7-3; clone_size: -; j_call: TRBJ1-1; cdr3_aa: CASSPGGGSWTEAFF
v_call: TRBV6-2/TRBV6-3; clone_size: -; j_call: TRBJ1-2; cdr3_aa: CASSYSKTGGYGYTF
v_call: TRBV7-2; clone_size: few; j_call: TRBJ1-5; cdr3_aa: CASTATGDHNQPQHF
v_call: TRBV10-3; clone_size: -; j_call: TRBJ1-5; cdr3_aa: CAISPGQTNQPQHF
v_call: TRBV10-3; clone_size: few; j_call: TRBJ2-1; cdr3_aa: CAISDLKGLRSSYNEQFF
v_call: TRBV10-3; clone_size: few; j_call: TRBJ2-1; cdr3_aa: CAISGLSYNEQFF
v_call: TRBV12-3/TRBV12-4; clone_size: -; j_call: TRBJ1-2; cdr3_aa: CASSRTDNYGYTF
v_call: TRBV29-1; clone_size: many; j_call: TRBJ1-1; cdr3_aa: CSVQIDDRLNTEAFF
v_call: TRBV12-3/TRBV12-4; clone_size: -; j_call: TRBJ2-1; cdr3_aa: CASSLATRRDYNEQFF
v_call: TRBV20-1; clone_size: -; j_call: TRBJ1-3; cdr3_aa: CSAAGQGGNTIYF
v_call: TRBV29-1; clone_size: few; j_call: TRBJ1-3; cdr3_aa: CSAQAASDTIYF
v_call: TRBV7-2; clone_size: -; j_call: TRBJ1-1; cdr3_aa: CASSFGAGSNTEAFF
v_call: TRBV28; clone_size: few; j_call: TRBJ2-3; cdr3_aa: CASLLAGGTDTQYF
v_call: TRBV3-1; clone_size: few; j_call: TRBJ1-4; cdr3_aa: CASSQDPGLTYVYEKLFF
v_call: TRBV6-5; clone_size: many; j_call: TRBJ1-2; cdr3_aa: CASRRGQGAYGYTF
v_call: TRBV4-1; clone_size: -; j_call: TRBJ2-7; cdr3_aa: CASSQRGTGVTYEQYF
v_call: TRBV12-3/TRBV12-4; clone_size: -; j_call: TRBJ2-3; cdr3_aa: CASTLILAGASTDTQYF
v_call: TRBV4-1; clone_size: few; j_call: TRBJ2-7; cdr3_aa: CASSQEPPSYEQYF
v_call: TRBV9; clone_size: few; j_call: TRBJ1-1; cdr3_aa: CASSVSGGSEAFF
v_call: TRBV20-1; clone_size: few; j_call: TRBJ2-3; cdr3_aa: CSASPGASSTDTQYF
v_call: TRBV4-3; clone_size: few; j_call: TRBJ2-7; cdr3_aa: CASSQFHMSVSYEQYF
v_call: TRBV6-5; clone_size: few; j_call: TRBJ2-7; cdr3_aa: CATSYGGGASYEQYF
v_call: TRBV9; clone_size: few; j_call: TRBJ1-3; cdr3_aa: CASSVEQIGNTIYF
v_call: TRBV12-3/TRBV12-4; clone_size: few; j_call: TRBJ2-1; cdr3_aa: CASSRSSRNEQFF
v_call: TRBV4-2; clone_size: few; j_call: TRBJ2-5; cdr3_aa: CASSHNSLAGETQYF